This paragraph reports one T cell receptor beta chain. Germline assignment: CDR1 SGHRS and CDR2 YFSETQ. V gave up 2 bases and J gave up 7 bases; unmatched junction bases: 6. The CDR3 has 16 amino acids. The data are from a study of blood T cell repertoires in COVID-19. Across the whole study: COVID-19 samples collected from the United States, Italy and Spain covered acute and convalescent phases. PBMCs, B-cell-depleted T cells, or T cells provided the cDNA or gDNA that made up the material.

Source study methods: Reference gene primer amplification gave estimated nucleated cell counts. The table came from immunoSEQ multiplex PCR; TCRdb's copy has only in-frame clones and leaves some out. That table gives V, J and clone size, and the DNA gave D and trimming. The sample carries under 200,000 clones, 70% to 90% recorded once. The TCR originated in a man over 45 who had recovered from COVID-19. The sequencing input was peripheral blood. This sequence joins TRBV5-1 and TRBJ2-1; TRBD2 matches at 13 bases. This CDR3 is CASSFTSGRALNEQFF. CDR3 DNA sequence: TGCGCCAGCAGCTTTACTAGCGGGAGGGCCCTGAATGAGCAGTTCTTC.